This T cell receptor beta chain emerged from a study of T cells in Graves' hyperthyroidism and ophthalmopathy. Per germline, CDR1 MNHEY and CDR2 SMNVEV (reference sequence). This CDR3 has 14 amino acids. V dropped 5 bases and J dropped 0 bases, with 8 bases sitting between them. RNA transcripts provided the source from which TCR beta CDR3 regions were amplified. During a first-round RT-PCR of the TCR CDR3, the HTBI primer set was used. Each CDR3 protein is one row after TCRdb ran MiXCR on the multiplex PCR reads. The table records approximately 690,000 distinct CDR3 sequences, more than 14% of them present only once. This clonotype has ten or more counts.

The sample was blood. This rearrangement joins TRBV27 to TRBJ1-5; perhaps TRBD1 as D (5 bases). The clonotype originates from a woman in her forties or fifties with Graves' ophthalmopathy. In DNA form, the CDR3 reads TGTGCCAGCAGTCGCAGGGATAGCAATCAGCCCCAGCATTTT. This sequence encodes CASSRRDSNQPQHF.